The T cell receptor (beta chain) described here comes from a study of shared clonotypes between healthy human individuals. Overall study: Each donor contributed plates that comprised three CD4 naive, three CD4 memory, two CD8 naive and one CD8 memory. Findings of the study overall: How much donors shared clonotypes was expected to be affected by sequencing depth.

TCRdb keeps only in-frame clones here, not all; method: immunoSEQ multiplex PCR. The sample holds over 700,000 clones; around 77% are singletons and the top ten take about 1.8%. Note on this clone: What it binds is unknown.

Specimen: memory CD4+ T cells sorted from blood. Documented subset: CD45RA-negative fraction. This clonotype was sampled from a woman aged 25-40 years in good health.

The chain's CDR3 is CASSLIDTTKQPQHF. CDR3 sequence (DNA): TGTGCCAGCAGTTTGATAGACACCACGAAACAGCCCCAGCATTTT. The V gene is TRBV28, the J gene TRBJ1-5; no reliable D call. The germline gives CDR1 MDHEN, CDR2 SYDVKM. The CDR3 is 15 residues long. The V end was cut by 3 bases, the J end by 7 bases, with 16 bases between.